These T cell receptor beta chains were read from a single sample in a study of cytomegalovirus exposure and HLA in healthy donors. Data came from immunoSEQ multiplex PCR; TCRdb stores just in-frame clones and leaves some out. The repertoire holds under 300,000 clones, with 75% to 85% as singletons. The sample comprised PBMCs. All receptors come from a woman aged 55-69 years in good health and CMV-seropositive. Both conserved end residues are part of each CDR3. D genes are given only for firm matches.

j_gene,v_gene,d_gene,CDR3aa,CDR3nt
TRBJ1-5,TRBV30,-,CAWSPQGVSNQPQHF,TGTGCCTGGAGTCCACAGGGTGTCAGCAATCAGCCCCAGCATTTT
TRBJ1-1,TRBV5-1,TRBD1,CASREGAGANTEAFF,TGCGCCAGCAGGGAGGGGGCAGGGGCGAACACTGAAGCTTTCTTT
TRBJ1-1,TRBV19,-,CASGGYTEAFF,TGTGCCAGTGGGGGGTACACTGAAGCTTTCTTT
TRBJ2-2,TRBV7-3,TRBD2,CASSGGLAGSVGELFF,TGTGCCAGCAGCGGAGGACTAGCGGGAAGTGTAGGGGAGCTGTTTTTT
TRBJ1-5,TRBV6-5,TRBD1,CASRGQGNQPQHF,TGTGCCAGCAGGGGACAGGGTAATCAGCCCCAGCATTTT
TRBJ2-1,TRBV4-1,TRBD2,CASSHPGTSGSVF,TGCGCCAGCAGCCACCCCGGGACTAGCGGGAGTGTCTTC
TRBJ2-7,TRBV11-2,TRBD1,CASSRLGTGGAYEQYF,TGTGCCAGCAGCAGGCTCGGGACAGGGGGAGCCTACGAGCAGTACTTC
TRBJ2-7,TRBV18,-,CASSLGESYEQYF,TGTGCCAGCTCACTGGGAGAGTCCTACGAGCAGTACTTC
TRBJ2-1,TRBV9,-,CASSVGSRRSYNEQFF,TGTGCCAGCAGCGTTGGGAGCAGGCGCTCCTACAATGAGCAGTTCTTC
TRBJ1-5,TRBV19,-,CASSLLPKDSRNQPQHF,TGTGCCAGTAGTCTTCTACCAAAGGACAGCCGCAATCAGCCCCAGCATTTT
TRBJ1-4,TRBV2,TRBD1,CASRPGQGATNEKLFF,TGTGCCAGCAGACCCGGACAGGGGGCAACTAATGAAAAACTGTTTTTT
TRBJ2-7,TRBV2,-,CASSITTATYEQYF,TGTGCCAGCAGTATAACCACTGCTACCTACGAGCAGTACTTC
TRBJ2-1,TRBV5-1,-,CASSLVPSESSYNEQFF,TGCGCCAGCAGCTTGGTTCCTAGCGAAAGCTCCTACAATGAGCAGTTCTTC
TRBJ2-7,TRBV6-1,-,CASRVGLAGTYEQYF,TGTGCCAGCAGGGTCGGATTGGCGGGAACCTACGAGCAGTACTTC